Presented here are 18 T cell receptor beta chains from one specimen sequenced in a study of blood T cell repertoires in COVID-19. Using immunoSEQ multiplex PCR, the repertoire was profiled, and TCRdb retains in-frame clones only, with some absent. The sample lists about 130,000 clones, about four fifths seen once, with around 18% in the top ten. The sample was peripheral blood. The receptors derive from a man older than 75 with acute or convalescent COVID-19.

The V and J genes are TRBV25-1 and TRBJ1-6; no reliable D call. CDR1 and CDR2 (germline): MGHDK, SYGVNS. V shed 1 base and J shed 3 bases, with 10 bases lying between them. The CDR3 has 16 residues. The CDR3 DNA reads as TGTGCCAGCAGTGAATCCATCGGGGTCTATAATTCACCCCTCCACTTT. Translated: CASSESIGVYNSPLHF.

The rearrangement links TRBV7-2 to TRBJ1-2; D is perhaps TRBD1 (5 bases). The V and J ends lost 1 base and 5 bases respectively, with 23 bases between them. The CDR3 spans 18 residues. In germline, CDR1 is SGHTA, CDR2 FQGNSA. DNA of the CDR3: TGTGCCAGCAGCTTAGGTCTACGGTTGGCAGCGGGGCCGTATGGCTACACCTTC. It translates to CASSLGLRLAAGPYGYTF.

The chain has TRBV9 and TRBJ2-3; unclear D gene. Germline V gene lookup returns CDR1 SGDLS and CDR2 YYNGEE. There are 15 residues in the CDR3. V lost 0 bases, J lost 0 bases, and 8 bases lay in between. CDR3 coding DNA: TGTGCCAGCAGCGTAGACTGGAGTAGCACAGATACGCAGTATTTT. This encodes CASSVDWSSTDTQYF.

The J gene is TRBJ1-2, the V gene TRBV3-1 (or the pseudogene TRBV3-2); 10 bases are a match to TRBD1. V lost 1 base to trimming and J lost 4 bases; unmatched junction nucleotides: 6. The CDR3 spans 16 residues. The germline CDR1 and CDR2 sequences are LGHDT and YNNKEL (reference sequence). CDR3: CASSQAPGQGLYGYTF. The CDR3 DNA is TGTGCCAGCAGCCAAGCACCGGGACAGGGGCTCTATGGCTACACCTTC.

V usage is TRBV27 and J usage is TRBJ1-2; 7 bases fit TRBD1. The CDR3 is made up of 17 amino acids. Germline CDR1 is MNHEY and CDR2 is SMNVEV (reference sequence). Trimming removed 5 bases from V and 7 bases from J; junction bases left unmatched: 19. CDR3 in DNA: TGTGCCAGCAGTCCTACCCCCGGGACAGCGGGTCTACGTGGCTACACCTTC. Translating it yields CASSPTPGTAGLRGYTF.

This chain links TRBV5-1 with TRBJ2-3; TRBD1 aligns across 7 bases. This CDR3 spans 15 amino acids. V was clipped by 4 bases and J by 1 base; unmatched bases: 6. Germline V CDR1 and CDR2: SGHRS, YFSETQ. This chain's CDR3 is CASSPGTVRTDTQYF. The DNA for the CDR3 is TGCGCCAGCAGCCCGGGGACAGTCCGCACAGATACGCAGTATTTT.

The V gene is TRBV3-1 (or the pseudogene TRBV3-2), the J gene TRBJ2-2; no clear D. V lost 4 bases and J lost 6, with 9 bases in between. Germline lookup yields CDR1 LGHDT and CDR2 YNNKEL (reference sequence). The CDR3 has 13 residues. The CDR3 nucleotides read TGTGCCAGCAGCCGGAGTCTGGCCGGGGAGCTGTTTTTT. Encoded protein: CASSRSLAGELFF.

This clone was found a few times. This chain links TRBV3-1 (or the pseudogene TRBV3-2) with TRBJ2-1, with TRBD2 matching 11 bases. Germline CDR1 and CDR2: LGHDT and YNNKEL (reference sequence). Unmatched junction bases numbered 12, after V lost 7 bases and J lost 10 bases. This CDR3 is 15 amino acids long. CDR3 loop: CASTQGSGGAGEQFF. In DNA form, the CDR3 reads TGTGCCAGCACCCAGGGTAGCGGGGGGGCCGGGGAGCAGTTCTTC.

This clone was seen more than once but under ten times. The CDR3 sequence is CASSLGTGQGTEAFF. The CDR3 nucleotides read TGCGCCAGCAGCCTCGGGACAGGCCAGGGCACTGAAGCTTTCTTT. The chain is built from TRBV5-1 and TRBJ1-1, with 8 positions matching TRBD1. The length of the CDR3 is 15 residues. Germline V lookup: CDR1 SGHRS, CDR2 YFSETQ. V gave up 4 bases and J gave up 4 bases; unmatched junction bases: 9.

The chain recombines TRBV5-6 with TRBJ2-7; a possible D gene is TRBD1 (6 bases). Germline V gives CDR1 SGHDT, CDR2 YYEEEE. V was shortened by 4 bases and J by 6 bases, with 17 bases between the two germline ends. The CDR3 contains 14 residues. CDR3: CASSQTGLNGEQYF. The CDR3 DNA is TGTGCCAGCAGCCAAACAGGGTTAAATGGCGAGCAGTACTTC.

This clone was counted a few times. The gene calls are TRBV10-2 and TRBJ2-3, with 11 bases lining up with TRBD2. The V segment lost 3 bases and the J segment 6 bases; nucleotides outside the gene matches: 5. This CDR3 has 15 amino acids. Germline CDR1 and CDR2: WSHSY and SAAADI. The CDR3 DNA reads TGCGCCAGCAGTGATGGTAGCGGGGGGGTGGATACGCAGTATTTT. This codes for CASSDGSGGVDTQYF.

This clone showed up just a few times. Here the CDR3 reads CASRDNTYEQYF. CDR3 sequence (DNA): TGTGCCAGCCGGGACAATACCTACGAGCAGTACTTC. The chain has TRBV2 and TRBJ2-7; D is possibly TRBD1 (6 bases). The ends were cut back, 8 bases at V and 2 bases at J, with 10 bases in the middle. This CDR3 region has 12 residues. Germline CDR1 SNHLY, CDR2 FYNNEI.

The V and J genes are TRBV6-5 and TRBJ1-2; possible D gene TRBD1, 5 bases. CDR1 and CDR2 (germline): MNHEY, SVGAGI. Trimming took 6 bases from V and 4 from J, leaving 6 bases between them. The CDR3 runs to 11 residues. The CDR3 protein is CASRDIYGYTF. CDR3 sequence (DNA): TGTGCCAGCAGGGACATCTATGGCTACACCTTC.

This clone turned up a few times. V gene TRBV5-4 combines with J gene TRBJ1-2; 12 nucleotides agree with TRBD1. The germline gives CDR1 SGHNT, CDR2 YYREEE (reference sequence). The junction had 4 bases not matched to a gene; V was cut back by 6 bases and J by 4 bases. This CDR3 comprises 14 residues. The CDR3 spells CASNPGQGAYGYTF. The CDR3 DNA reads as TGTGCCAGCAACCCGGGACAGGGGGCCTATGGCTACACCTTC.

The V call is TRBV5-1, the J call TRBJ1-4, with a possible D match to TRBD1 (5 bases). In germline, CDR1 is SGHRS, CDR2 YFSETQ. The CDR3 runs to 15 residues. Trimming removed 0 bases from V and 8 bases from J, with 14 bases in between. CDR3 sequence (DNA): TGCGCCAGCAGCTTGGCGGGACGGGAGGACGAAAAACTGTTTTTT. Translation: CASSLAGREDEKLFF.

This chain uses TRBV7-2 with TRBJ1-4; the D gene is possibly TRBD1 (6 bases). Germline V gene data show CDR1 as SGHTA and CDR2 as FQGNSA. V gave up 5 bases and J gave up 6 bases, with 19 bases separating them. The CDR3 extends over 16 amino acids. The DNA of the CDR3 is TGTGCCAGCAGCCTCGACGAACAGGGAGTGGATGAAAAACTGTTTTTT. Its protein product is CASSLDEQGVDEKLFF.

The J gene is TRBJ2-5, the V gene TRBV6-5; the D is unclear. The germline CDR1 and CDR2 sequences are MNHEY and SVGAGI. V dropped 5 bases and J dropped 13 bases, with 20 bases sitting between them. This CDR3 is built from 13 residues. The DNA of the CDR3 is TGTGCCAGCAGTCTTACCCCCCGGGTCCAGCCGTACTTC. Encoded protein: CASSLTPRVQPYF.

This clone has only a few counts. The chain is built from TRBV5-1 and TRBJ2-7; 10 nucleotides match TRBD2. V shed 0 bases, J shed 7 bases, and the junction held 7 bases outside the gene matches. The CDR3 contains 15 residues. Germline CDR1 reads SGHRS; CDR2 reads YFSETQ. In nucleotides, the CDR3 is TGCGCCAGCAGCTTGGATACTAGCGGGACGGGGGAGCAGTACTTC. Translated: CASSLDTSGTGEQYF.